The 19 T cell receptor beta chains listed next were all sequenced from one sample in a study of T cells in women clearing cervical HPV infection. The data were produced by immunoSEQ multiplex PCR, yet TCRdb's version contains in-frame clones alone and is incomplete. The sample table sets out tens of thousands of clones. Source material: blood buffy coat. The origin of the receptors is a woman aged 18 to 75 with a cervical HPV16 infection that either progressed to CIN3+ or cleared (not recorded which).

Concerning this clone: The read terminates 3 residues ahead of where the CDR3 ends, so the germline J gene completes it. The gene calls are TRBV19 and TRBJ2-2; no definite D call. The germline V gene encodes CDR1 LNHDA and CDR2 SQIVND (reference sequence). CDR3 length: 14 residues. This chain's CDR3 is CASSIQVFNSPLFF. The CDR3 DNA, read in part, is TGTGCCAGTAGTATACAGGTTTTTAATTCACCG.

About this clone itself: The sequence runs out 3 residues before the end of the CDR3; the remainder is reconstructed from the germline J gene. The chain employs TRBV5-6 and TRBJ1-4; D uncertain. Germline V gene sequence: CDR1 SGHDT, CDR2 YYEEEE. V was trimmed by 1 base and J by 10 bases, leaving 11 bases between them. CDR3 length: 13 residues. The sequenced part of the CDR3 DNA is TGTGCCAGCAGCTTGTTTCCGGTCGGAAAA. This codes for CASSLFPVGK. The whole CDR3 region reads CASSLFPVGKLFF.

A remark on this clone: Read sequence stops 3 residues before the CDR3 end, and the germline J gene provides the missing end. This chain connects TRBV2 to TRBJ1-2; 12 nucleotides align to TRBD1. CDR3 length: 15 residues. Per germline, CDR1 SNHLY and CDR2 FYNNEI. The chain's CDR3 is CASSASRDRGPSYTF. The sequenced CDR3 bases are TGTGCCAGCAGTGCCTCTCGGGACAGGGGGCCGAGC.

Notes on this clone: The CDR3 end is not reached by the read, which stops 3 residues before it; the germline J gene fills it in. The V call is TRBV12-5, the J call TRBJ1-1, with 7 nucleotides matching TRBD1. The V gene end was trimmed by 3 bases and the J gene end by 2 bases; junction bases not matched to a gene: 15. The length of the CDR3 is 18 residues. CDR1 is LGHNT and CDR2 is FRNRAP in the germline V gene. The CDR3 region is CASGFWLSDRPKNTEAFF. The covered CDR3 bases are TGTGCTAGTGGTTTCTGGCTCTCGGACAGGCCGAAAAACACTGAA. The full variable domain, rest sourced from reference TRBV12-5 and TRBJ1-1, is DARVTQTPRHKVTEMGQEVTMRCQPILGHNTVFWYRQTMMQGLELLAYFRNRAPLDDSGMPKDRFSAEMPDATLATLKIQPSEPRDSAVYFCASGFWLSDRPKNTEAFFGQGTRLTVV.

Notes on this clone: The read halts 3 residues ahead of the CDR3 end, with the missing end drawn from the germline J gene. This chain uses TRBV11-2 with TRBJ2-1; D call uncertain. V lost 3 bases, J lost 8 bases, and 14 bases lay in between. CDR3 size: 14 residues. Germline CDR1 and CDR2: SGHAT and FQNNGV. CDR3 residues: CASSFEVKVDEQFF. The CDR3 bases that were read are TGTGCCAGCAGCTTTGAGGTAAAGGTTGATGAG.

As regards this clone: The sequenced fragment ends 3 residues before the CDR3 boundary, so the rest is inferred from the germline J gene. The chain employs TRBV5-4 and TRBJ2-1, with D hard to call. The CDR3 consists of 11 residues. The V end was cut by 6 bases, the J end by 3 bases, with 4 bases between. Germline CDR1 SGHNT, CDR2 YYREEE (reference sequence). CDR3 DNA (partial): TGTGCCAGCATTCTCTACAATGAG. The encoded protein is CASILYNE. The full CDR3 sequence reads CASILYNEQFF. Supplemented by reference TRBV5-4 and TRBJ2-1, the full variable domain reads ETGVTQSPTHLIKTRGQQVTLRCSSQSGHNTVSWYQQALGQGPQFIFQYYREEENGRGNFPPRFSGLQFPNYSSELNVNALELDDSALYLCASILYNEQFFGPGTRLTVL.

Concerning this clone: The read halts 3 residues ahead of the CDR3 end, with the missing end drawn from the germline J gene. V usage is TRBV20-1 and J usage is TRBJ1-3; D not certain. The CDR3 runs 14 residues. The V end lost 0 bases, the J end lost 0 bases, and 6 bases lay between the germline ends. From germline, CDR1 is DFQATT and CDR2 SNEGSKA (reference sequence). The sequenced CDR3 bases are TGCAGTGCTAGAGACAGGATCTCTGGAAACACC. This gives the protein CSARDRISGNT. The full CDR3 sequence reads CSARDRISGNTIYF.

Regarding this clone: The read ends 3 residues shy of where the CDR3 ends; the end is completed using the germline J gene. J is TRBJ2-2 and V is TRBV19; 9 bases are a match to TRBD1. The CDR3 runs 16 residues. Germline V lookup: CDR1 LNHDA, CDR2 SQIVND (reference sequence). V shed 8 bases and J 7 bases; nucleotides not matched to a gene: 14. The CDR3 bases that were read are TGTGCCAGTTTTCCTACAGGGGGCGGAAAAAGCGGGGAG. Its translation: CASFPTGGGKSGE. The full CDR3 reads CASFPTGGGKSGELFF.

Turning to this clone: The read ends 3 residues before the CDR3 terminus; that terminus is restored from the germline J gene. The chain couples TRBV2 to TRBJ2-3; D gene uncertain. CDR1 is SNHLY and CDR2 is FYNNEI in the germline V gene. The CDR3 is 10 amino acids. CDR3 DNA (partial): TGTGCCAGCAGTGATTCGACG. This sequence encodes CASSDST. The full CDR3 protein is CASSDSTQYF.

Comments on this clone: With the read ending 3 residues before the CDR3 end, the germline J gene is used to fill in that end. The chain employs TRBV19 and TRBJ2-3; D possibly corresponds to TRBD1 (5 bases). V was pared by 8 bases and J by 4 bases, with 22 bases between. Germline-derived CDR1 and CDR2 are LNHDA and SQIVND (reference sequence). The CDR3 covers 16 residues. The CDR3 DNA, read in part, is TGTGCCAGTTGGGGCCCATGGCCAGGGCGCTCAGATACG. It is translated as CASWGPWPGRSDT. The CDR3 in full is CASWGPWPGRSDTQYF.

As regards this clone: Read coverage stops 3 residues before the CDR3 terminus; the germline J gene supplies the remainder. V is TRBV11-1 and J is TRBJ2-5; 8 bases fit TRBD1. The CDR3 is made up of 15 amino acids. Germline V CDR1 and CDR2: SGHAT, FQDESV (reference sequence). V gave up 5 bases and J gave up 2 bases; unmatched junction bases: 7. The CDR3 DNA, read in part, is TGTGCCAGCAGCCGCGCGGGACAGGCACAAGAGACC. It translates to CASSRAGQAQET. The complete CDR3 protein is CASSRAGQAQETQYF.

Turning to this clone: The read comes to an end 3 residues before the CDR3 does, leaving the germline J gene to fill in the end. The chain combines TRBV4-1 with TRBJ1-4; 7 nucleotides agree with TRBD1. The CDR3 totals 15 residues. Per the germline V gene, CDR1 is MGHRA and CDR2 is YSYEKL. V lost 3 bases, J lost 3 bases, and 4 bases stayed unmatched. CDR3: CASSQTGWANEKLFF. CDR3 DNA, as far as it was read: TGCGCCAGCAGCCAGACAGGGTGGGCTAATGAAAAA.

As concerns this clone: The read is 3 residues too short to cover the CDR3 end, so that end is filled in from the germline J gene. The rearrangement uses TRBV7-9 and TRBJ2-1, with a weak D call TRBD2 (5 bases). The CDR3 totals 15 residues. V lost 0 bases to trimming and J lost 3 bases, with 9 bases between them. Per germline, CDR1 SEHNR and CDR2 FQNEAQ (reference sequence). The sequenced part of the CDR3 DNA is TGTGCCAGCAGCTTAGCGTCGGGGAACTACAATGAG. Translation: CASSLASGNYNE. The whole CDR3 region reads CASSLASGNYNEQFF.

In regard to this clone: The read finishes 3 residues shy of the CDR3 end, and the germline J gene is used to complete it. The rearrangement joins TRBV5-6 to TRBJ1-4; D gene unclear. Germline V lookup: CDR1 SGHDT, CDR2 YYEEEE. V was shortened by 1 base and J by 0 bases, with 4 bases between the two germline ends. The length of the CDR3 is 14 residues. The CDR3 DNA, read in part, is TGTGCCAGCAGCTTGTCTGCAACTAATGAAAAA. It yields the protein CASSLSATNEK. The whole CDR3 reads CASSLSATNEKLFF.

Points on this clone: The read stops 3 residues short of the end of the CDR3; the missing end is completed from the germline J gene. This chain uses TRBV19 with TRBJ1-6, with D maybe TRBD1 (6 bases). The germline V and J ends were trimmed by 3 bases and 7 bases, with 10 bases remaining between them. Germline V gene data show CDR1 as LNHDA and CDR2 as SQIVND (reference sequence). The CDR3 is 14 residues long. The CDR3 here is CASSMLQGNSPLHF. Partial CDR3 DNA: TGTGCCAGTAGTATGCTTCAGGGGAATTCACCC.

About this clone: The read ends 3 residues shy of where the CDR3 ends; the end is completed using the germline J gene. This sequence joins TRBV7-8 and TRBJ2-1; D not certain. Germline V gives CDR1 SGHVS, CDR2 FQNEAQ. The CDR3 runs to 15 residues. Trimming pared 1 base from V and 4 bases from J, leaving 11 bases between. The covered CDR3 bases are TGTGCCAGCAGCTTAGGTAACGAAGCGTACAATGAG. It translates to CASSLGNEAYNE. The whole CDR3 protein is CASSLGNEAYNEQFF.

Note on this clone: The read finishes 3 residues shy of the CDR3 end, and the germline J gene is used to complete it. The chain couples TRBV7-2 to TRBJ2-2; 8 nucleotides match TRBD1. The germline V gene encodes CDR1 SGHTA and CDR2 FQGNSA. This CDR3 is built from 15 residues. V trimming: 7 bases; J trimming: 0 bases; junction bases outside the gene matches: 4. The CDR3 DNA, read in part, is TGTGCCAGCACCAGGACAGGGACGAACACCGGGGAG. Translated: CASTRTGTNTGE. The CDR3 reads in full as CASTRTGTNTGELFF.

Turning to this clone: Read sequence stops 3 residues before the CDR3 end, and the germline J gene provides the missing end. This chain links TRBV25-1 with TRBJ2-1; D not certain. The CDR3 is 11 amino acids. Germline V CDR1 and CDR2: MGHDK, SYGVNS. V lost 6 bases and J lost 5, with 5 bases in between. The sequenced part of the CDR3 DNA is TGTGCCAGCAGACAAAACAATGAG. It translates to CASRQNNE. The CDR3 reads in full as CASRQNNEQFF.

The CDR3 region is CAAQGKISNQPQHF. The DNA read from the CDR3 is TGTGCCGCTCAAGGCAAGATTAGCAATCAGCCC. The chain employs TRBV3-1 (or the pseudogene TRBV3-2) and TRBJ1-5, with unresolved D. From the germline J gene comes the end of the CDR3, since the read stops 3 residues before it. The CDR3 length is 14 residues. CDR1 is LGHDT and CDR2 is YNNKEL in the germline V gene (reference sequence). Deletions cut 11 bases from V and 0 bases from J, with 14 bases between.